The 18 T cell receptor beta chains given below trace back to one sample, sequenced in a study of OX40 agonist ivuxolimab in advanced cancers. TCRdb's table, derived via immunoSEQ multiplex PCR, lists solely in-frame clones and lacks some. The sample holds about 63,000 clones; 80% to 90% are singletons and the top ten take roughly a tenth. The starting material was CD4+ or CD8+ T cells sorted from blood, obtained in a trial of the OX40 agonist ivuxolimab. The source is an adult with an advanced solid tumor such as melanoma, head and neck, liver or kidney cancer.

This sequence joins TRBV6-6 and TRBJ1-2; TRBD1 matches at 11 bases. With V trimmed by 7 bases and J by 8 bases, 9 bases remained unmatched. The CDR3 length is 14 residues. Germline assignment: CDR1 MNHNY and CDR2 SVGAGI (reference sequence). CDR3 DNA: TGTGCCAGCAACAGTGGACAGGGGGCTCAGGGCTACACCTTC. Translating it yields CASNSGQGAQGYTF.

The rearrangement joins TRBV27 to TRBJ1-1; TRBD1 is a possible D gene (5 bases). CDR3 length: 13 amino acids. V dropped 2 bases and J dropped 3 bases, with 7 bases sitting between them. Germline V gene data show CDR1 as MNHEY and CDR2 as SMNVEV (reference sequence). CDR3 region: CASSLRGYTEAFF. CDR3 nucleotides: TGTGCCAGCAGTTTACGGGGGTACACTGAAGCTTTCTTT.

The genes are TRBV28 and TRBJ2-7; 11 bases align to TRBD2. The germline gives CDR1 MDHEN, CDR2 SYDVKM. This CDR3 is built from 14 residues. V lost 6 bases and J lost 4; bases outside the gene matches: 5. In DNA form, the CDR3 reads TGTGCCAGCAGGGTAGCGGGGGGGCTATACGAGCAGTACTTC. Translation gives CASRVAGGLYEQYF.

The chain recombines TRBV14 with TRBJ2-7; D remains unclear. The CDR3 loop spans 13 amino acids. V lost 1 base to trimming and J lost 7 bases, with 11 bases between them. CDR1 and CDR2 from the germline V gene are SGHDN and FVKESK. The CDR3 is CASSQGYGQEQYF. The CDR3 region has the DNA TGTGCCAGCAGCCAAGGTTACGGGCAGGAGCAGTACTTC. Full variable domain (remainder filled in from reference TRBV14 and TRBJ2-7): EAGVTQFPSHSVIEKGQTVTLRCDPISGHDNLYWYRRVMGKEIKFLLHFVKESKQDESGMPNNRFLAERTGGTYSTLKVQPAELEDSGVYFCASSQGYGQEQYFGPGTRLTVT.

V gene TRBV28 combines with J gene TRBJ1-5, with TRBD1 matching over 8 bases. The CDR3 has 15 amino acids. V shed 2 bases and J 2 bases; nucleotides not matched to a gene: 2. The germline V gene encodes CDR1 MDHEN and CDR2 SYDVKM. The CDR3 DNA reads as TGTGCCAGCAGTTTAAACAGGGGGGGCAATCAGCCCCAGCATTTT. Its translation: CASSLNRGGNQPQHF.

The gene calls are TRBV5-1 and TRBJ2-5; 7 nucleotides agree with TRBD1. V lost 0 bases and J lost 2; bases outside the gene matches: 4. The germline gives CDR1 SGHRS, CDR2 YFSETQ. This CDR3 has 15 amino acids. Here the CDR3 reads CASSLDDRAQETQYF. CDR3 bases: TGCGCCAGCAGCTTGGACGACAGGGCACAAGAGACCCAGTACTTC.

This chain links TRBV25-1 with TRBJ2-5; D remains ambiguous. This CDR3 comprises 16 residues. The germline V gene has CDR1 MGHDK and CDR2 SYGVNS. V dropped 4 bases and J dropped 1 base, with 16 bases sitting between them. CDR3 coding DNA: TGTGCCAGCAGTGTCCCTCGGTTCGACCTCCAAGAGACCCAGTACTTC. It yields the protein CASSVPRFDLQETQYF.

The J gene is TRBJ2-5, the V gene TRBV19; D uncertain. CDR1 is LNHDA, CDR2 SQIVND, per germline (reference sequence). V lost 5 bases to trimming and J lost 2 bases, with 9 bases between them. The CDR3 spans 13 residues. CDR3 residues: CASSVPAQETQYF. As DNA, the CDR3 is TGTGCCAGTAGTGTCCCAGCGCAAGAGACCCAGTACTTC.

The genes are TRBV6-1 and TRBJ1-4; possibly TRBD1 for D (5 bases). The CDR3 sequence is 17 residues long. The V gene lost 4 bases and the J gene lost 5 bases, with 20 bases spanning the gap. Germline-derived CDR1 and CDR2 are MNHNS and SASEGT. CDR3 amino acids: CASSVLSAGRLNEKLFF. CDR3 bases: TGTGCCAGCAGTGTGCTCTCGGCGGGACGTCTGAATGAAAAACTGTTTTTT.

Note on this clone: A much larger clone sits a single nucleotide away, making a read error possible. This rearrangement joins TRBV6-4 to TRBJ1-1, with D uncertain. The CDR3 is 13 residues long. Per germline, CDR1 MRHNA and CDR2 SNTAGT. V lost 4 bases and J lost 1, with 7 bases in between. The CDR3, as DNA: TGTGCCAGCAGTGGCAAACAGAACACTGAAGCTTTCTTT. Protein: CASSGKQNTEAFF.

This chain uses TRBV5-5 with TRBJ2-3, with 13 bases lining up with TRBD2. The V and J ends lost 4 bases and 2 bases, in that order; junction bases with no gene match: 4. Germline CDR1 is SGHKS and CDR2 is YYEKEE (reference sequence). This CDR3 has 16 residues. Here the CDR3 DNA reads TGTGCCAGCAGCCCTGGGACTAGCGGGATCACAGATACGCAGTATTTT. Translating it yields CASSPGTSGITDTQYF.

The chain couples TRBV10-3 to TRBJ2-1; 10 nucleotides line up with TRBD2. J gave up 0 bases and V 4 bases, and 6 bases lay outside the gene matches. Per germline, CDR1 ENHRY and CDR2 SYGVKD. The CDR3 has 17 residues. The CDR3 here is CAISGLAGRNSYNEQFF. CDR3 in DNA: TGTGCCATCAGTGGACTAGCGGGCCGAAACTCCTACAATGAGCAGTTCTTC.

This clone was seen only once. The chain employs TRBV21-1 and TRBJ1-4. TRBV21-1 is assigned pseudogene status. The CDR3 runs 18 residues. CDR3 bases: TGTGCCAGCAGCGGACGTAGGGCTATATTGGGAACTAATGAAAAACTGTTTTTT. As protein: CASSGRRAILGTNEKLFF.

This sequence joins TRBV29-1 and TRBJ2-7; no clear D. CDR3 size: 11 residues. Trimming removed 6 bases at V and 0 bases at J, with 6 bases between. Per germline, CDR1 SQVTM and CDR2 ANQGSEA. The CDR3 coding sequence is TGCAGCGTCTTCGGCTCCTACGAGCAGTACTTC. It translates to CSVFGSYEQYF.

Comment on this clone: The junction departs from the called germline gene at one end, perhaps through a read error. The gene calls are TRBV27 and TRBJ1-1; a weak D match, TRBD1 (6 bases). This CDR3 has 17 amino acids. Looked up from germline, CDR1 is MNHEY and CDR2 is SMNVEV (reference sequence). The DNA of the CDR3 is TGTGTCAGCCTGGGTATGGGGGCCTCAGGCCCTAACACTGAAGCTTTCTTT. It specifies CVSLGMGASGPNTEAFF.

The chain carries TRBV5-1 and TRBJ2-3; TRBD2 is a possible D gene (5 bases). CDR3 size: 12 residues. CDR1 SGHRS and CDR2 YFSETQ come from the germline V gene. The V end lost 5 bases, the J end lost 1 base, and 5 bases lay between the germline ends. CDR3 sequence (DNA): TGCGCCAGCAGGCGGGGCACAGATACGCAGTATTTT. This gives the protein CASRRGTDTQYF.

The chain carries TRBV7-9 and TRBJ2-7, with TRBD1 matching 10 bases. CDR1 and CDR2 (germline): SEHNR, FQNEAQ (reference sequence). Trimming cost V 5 bases and J 3 bases; bases outside gene matches: 4. The CDR3 loop spans 14 amino acids. The CDR3 DNA is TGTGCCAGCAGCCCCGGACAGGGGGGCTACGAGCAGTACTTC. As protein: CASSPGQGGYEQYF.

CDR3 DNA: TGTGCCAGCAGCTTAAATCAACTGGGCTATGGCTACACCTTC. It yields the protein CASSLNQLGYGYTF. The chain recombines TRBV11-2 with TRBJ1-2; D is unclear. The CDR3 is 14 amino acids. The germline gives CDR1 SGHAT, CDR2 FQNNGV. V lost 2 bases and J 4 bases, leaving 11 bases between the germline ends. Supplemented by reference TRBV11-2 and TRBJ1-2, the full variable domain reads EAGVAQSPRYKIIEKRQSVAFWCNPISGHATLYWYQQILGQGPKLLIQFQNNGVVDDSQLPKDRFSAERLKGVDSTLKIQPAKLEDSAVYLCASSLNQLGYGYTFGSGTRLTVV.